This T cell receptor beta chain was sequenced for a study of metastatic and nonmetastatic thyroid tumors. Background on the study: Repertoires from malignant and benign thyroid patients were compared across blood and tumor or nodule tissue. The study's findings and limits: As reported, TCR beta diversity in blood and tumor was significantly higher in malignant thyroid tumors than in benign nodules.

There are many counts of this clone. Its cognate antigen is unknown. Nobody among the patients had been given any treatment before thyroid surgery. The CDR3 covers 14 residues. The V and J ends lost 7 bases and 4 bases respectively, with 19 bases between them. CDR1 SQVTM and CDR2 ANQGSEA come from the germline V gene. In the original processing: Clinicopathological groups of papillary thyroid cancer showed CDR3 differences that were used to build a distant-metastasis classifier. TCRdb re-called the PCR reads through MiXCR. In this record, the V and J calls reflect TCRdb's handling and not the investigators' own analysis. The data contain fewer than 50,000 clones, 15% to 20% of them singletons.

The chain is built from TRBV29-1 and TRBJ1-1, with TRBD1 as a possible D gene (6 bases). This clonotype was obtained from a female donor with papillary thyroid cancer or a benign thyroid nodule (not recorded which). Some clones in this sample may be carry-over from other donors' samples. The sample comprised blood. This chain's CDR3 is CSGRAGESLTEAFF. Written as DNA, the CDR3 is TGCAGCGGAAGAGCAGGGGAGAGCCTCACTGAAGCTTTCTTT.